This T cell receptor beta chain emerged from a study of spatial heterogeneity in lung cancer. Study-level background: Raw reads showed each unique TCR and UMI combination turning up more than ten times on average. Findings of the study overall: Detection of ubiquitous tumor TCRs in blood was higher at resection than follow-up.

Every cDNA TCR molecule received its own unique molecular identifier. From the 5' RACE reads, TCRdb called clonotypes with MiXCR, one entry per CDR3 protein. The sample records fewer than 20,000 distinct CDR3 sequences, 20% to 25% being singletons. V lost 2 bases and J lost 2, with 7 bases in between. CDR3 length: 13 residues. This sample's time point: sample taken at primary tumor resection. Whole RNA from tumor, nontumor lung or frozen PBMC was sequenced unsorted. Untreated early-stage non-small cell lung cancer patients, roughly 72 in total, were the donors. This clonotype occurred many times. What it recognizes is unknown.

This chain uses TRBV12-3 or TRBV12-4 with TRBJ2-7, with no clear D. This material consisted of PBMCs, taken at surgery. This TCR came from a female donor with early-stage non-small cell lung cancer. The CDR3 region has the DNA TGTGCCAGCAGTTTAAATCTCCCCTACGAGCAGTACTTC. It encodes CASSLNLPYEQYF.